This T cell receptor beta chain was sequenced during a study of T cells in Graves' hyperthyroidism and ophthalmopathy. Regarding the study as a whole: The model's output predicted ophthalmopathy at a median of roughly 6.9 months prior to onset.

This clonotype was found many times. Antigen specificity is unknown. Newly diagnosed hyperthyroidism, duration under 2 months, in patients aged 18 to 65. Losses at the gene ends were 4 bases for V and 5 bases for J; bases not matched to a gene: 10. The CDR3 runs 15 residues. Germline CDR1 is SGHRS and CDR2 is YFSETQ. Amplified TCR beta CDR3 regions derived from RNA transcripts. The HTBI set primed first-round TCR CDR3 RT-PCR. TCRdb analysed the multiplex PCR reads with MiXCR anew, one entry per CDR3 protein. Of about 480,000 distinct CDR3 sequences in the sample, 13% to 15% were seen once. The chain recombines TRBV5-1 with TRBJ2-7; 9 bases fit TRBD2. The TCR sequence derives from a woman aged 18-29 years with Graves' hyperthyroidism. Source material: blood. The CDR3 protein is CASSDGGRAGDEQYF. The CDR3 DNA reads TGCGCCAGCAGCGACGGCGGGAGGGCCGGGGACGAGCAGTACTTC.